This passage covers 5 T cell receptor beta chains from one sample sequenced in a study of shared clonotypes between healthy human individuals (dated by TCRdb to the early 2020s). Receptor amplification or capture employed the immunoSEQ multiplex PCR assay. TCRdb took over this immuneACCESS table, retaining in-frame rearrangements with V and J assigned. Such tables are incomplete; in checked studies, under half of the missing clones stem from an unresolved V gene, and the remainder is unexplained. The sample records hundreds of thousands of clones, about four fifths of which are singletons. The biggest ten clones account for roughly 13% of the sample. Sequenced: PBMCs. Receptor source: a woman aged 40 to 50 in good health. Some clones in this sample may be carry-over from other donors' samples.

This chain joins TRBV2 and TRBJ2-2; D uncertain. The germline V and J ends were trimmed by 3 bases and 3 bases, with 20 bases remaining between them. Germline CDR1 reads SNHLY; CDR2 reads FYNNEI. The CDR3 contains 18 residues. CDR3 residues: CASSEESESSSYTGELFF. CDR3 bases: TGTGCCAGCAGTGAGGAGTCGGAGTCTAGTAGTTACACCGGGGAGCTGTTTTTT. The variable domain in full, with the rest retrieved from reference TRBV2 and TRBJ2-2, is EPEVTQTPSHQVTQMGQEVILRCVPISNHLYFYWYRQILGQKVEFLVSFYNNEISEKSEIFDDQFSVERPDGSNFTLKIRSTKLEDSAMYFCASSEESESSSYTGELFFGEGSRLTVL.

This chain joins TRBV7-3 and TRBJ2-1; no clear D gene. There are 13 residues in the CDR3. Looked up from germline, CDR1 is SGHTA and CDR2 is FQGTGA. Trimming took off 2 bases at V and 2 bases at J, with 4 bases between the two ends. The CDR3 DNA is TGTGCCAGCAGCTTAGGAACCTACAATGAGCAGTTCTTC. This codes for CASSLGTYNEQFF. The full variable domain, rest sourced from reference TRBV7-3 and TRBJ2-1, is GAGVSQTPSNKVTEKGKYVELRCDPISGHTALYWYRQSLGQGPEFLIYFQGTGAADDSGLPNDRFFAVRPEGSVSTLKIQRTERGDSAVYLCASSLGTYNEQFFGPGTRLTVL.

The rearrangement uses TRBV5-8 and TRBJ1-1; unclear D gene. V was clipped by 3 bases and J by 6 bases, with 21 bases between them. From germline, CDR1 is SGHTS and CDR2 YDEGEE. There are 16 residues in the CDR3. In DNA form, the CDR3 reads TGTGCCAGCAGCTCCACTGGAGTTCTGCTGGCAGCTGAAGCTTTCTTT. It specifies CASSSTGVLLAAEAFF.

This clone was seen only once. V usage is TRBV28 and J usage is TRBJ2-1; 9 bases are a match to TRBD2. Trimming took 6 bases from V and 7 from J; bases not matched to a gene: 13. This CDR3 region has 16 residues. Germline CDR1 is MDHEN and CDR2 is SYDVKM. In DNA, the CDR3 is TGTGCCAGCAGACCCCCTCCGGCCGCGGGAGGGAATGAGCAGTTCTTC. This gives the protein CASRPPPAAGGNEQFF.

CDR3 in amino acids: CASSQVSGGETQYF. CDR3 in DNA: TGTGCCAGCAGCCAGGTTAGCGGGGGAGAGACCCAGTACTTC. The chain carries TRBV7-2 and TRBJ2-5, with 9 bases lining up with TRBD2. The J segment lost 4 bases and the V segment lost 5 bases, leaving 5 bases of the junction unmatched. CDR3 length: 14 amino acids. The germline V gene encodes CDR1 SGHTA and CDR2 FQGNSA.